This TCR beta chain was identified in a study of breast tumors, draining lymph nodes, adjacent tissues. Findings and caveats of the study: Tumor and nontumor repertoires were significantly more similar in luminal-like than in basal-like breast cancer. Data fit most tumor T cells coming from lymph node, expanding in tumor. Tumors had less TCR diversity than lymph nodes, more than nontumor tissue.

Axillary draining lymph nodes of breast cancer patients supplied the node samples. TCRdb re-analysed the multiplex PCR reads in MiXCR, keeping a single row per CDR3 protein. The data show approximately 90,000 distinct CDR3 sequences, with over 25% seen just once and 8.1% held by the top ten. Notes on this clonotype: Antigen: not known.

The CDR3 sequence is 16 residues long. Trimming stripped 3 bases from V and 5 bases from J, with 14 bases between. Sequencing used axillary lymph node tissue. V and J are TRBV12-3 or TRBV12-4 and TRBJ1-6; tentative D call: TRBD1 (5 bases). This clonotype was obtained from a female donor with breast cancer. Some clones in this sample may be carry-over from other donors' samples. CDR3 bases: TGTGCCAGCAGTTTCGGGACGGAGCTTGATAATTCACCCCTCCACTTT. It specifies CASSFGTELDNSPLHF.